This TCR beta chain is from a study of cytomegalovirus exposure and HLA in healthy donors. PCR primers comprised 60 Vbeta and 13 Jbeta primers. The method was immunoSEQ multiplex PCR; TCRdb's version includes in-frame clones alone and lacks a portion of them. Among about 160,000 clones listed, roughly 80% were seen once. The V gene's germline CDR1 is ENHRY and CDR2 SYGVKD. This CDR3 has 14 amino acids. V gave up 10 bases and J gave up 6 bases; unmatched junction bases: 12. The sample was PBMCs. This sequence joins TRBV10-3 and TRBJ2-3, with 8 positions matching TRBD2. The receptor was isolated from a male donor in good health and CMV-seropositive. CDR3 sequence: CASESGSIRDTQYF. CDR3 DNA sequence: TGTGCCAGCGAGAGCGGGAGTATCCGGGATACGCAGTATTTT.